This section outlines one TCR beta chain sequence together with its context. Its specificity is not known. Oncomine TCR Beta short-read sequencing was applied to DNA from cultured CD4+ T cells. TCRdb independently ran MiXCR on the PCR reads; one entry per CDR3 protein. This sample carries 20,000 to 30,000 distinct CDR3 sequences, around 70% of them seen once, and the ten largest clones take about 20%. These data come from a study of vaccination and CD4 T cells after COVID-19. The V gene end was trimmed by 3 bases and the J gene end by 6 bases; junction bases not matched to a gene: 3. Germline V lookup: CDR1 DFQATT, CDR2 SNEGSKA (reference sequence). The CDR3 spans 13 residues. Treatment given: roughly nine-day PBMC culture with coronavirus spike peptide pools or control peptides (ViraFEST assay).

The sample in question was CD4+ T cells from blood, cultured in vitro, obtained after SARS-CoV-2 vaccination. The sequence came from a human donor who received a COVID-19 vaccine. This sequence joins TRBV20-1 and TRBJ1-4, with TRBD1 matching over 8 bases. The DNA for the CDR3 is TGCAGTGCTAGGGGGACAGGATATGAAAAACTGTTTTTT. This gives the protein CSARGTGYEKLFF.